The clone carrying this T cell receptor beta chain occurred a few times. Antigen specificity is unknown. This sample is drawn from a study of T cells in Graves' hyperthyroidism and ophthalmopathy. Amplification yielded TCR beta CDR3 regions, with RNA transcripts as the source. The HTBI primer set was used in a first-round RT-PCR of the TCR CDR3. A single record per CDR3 protein comes from TCRdb applying MiXCR to the multiplex PCR reads. Altogether 550,000 to 600,000 distinct CDR3 sequences are present, approximately 15% being singletons, with the ten largest covering around 7%. CDR3 size: 14 residues. In germline, CDR1 is MNHEY, CDR2 SVGEGT. V dropped 6 bases and J dropped 9 bases, with 18 bases sitting between them. The study's findings and limits: A 13 V-J signature model discriminated ophthalmopathy versus stable hyperthyroidism.

The V gene is TRBV6-2 or TRBV6-3, the J gene TRBJ2-4; maybe TRBD1 (5 bases). This TCR was recovered from a young woman with Graves' ophthalmopathy. Material for sequencing was blood. CDR3: CASSQPGSGIIQYF. CDR3 nucleotides: TGTGCCAGCAGCCAGCCCGGATCAGGGATCATTCAGTACTTC.